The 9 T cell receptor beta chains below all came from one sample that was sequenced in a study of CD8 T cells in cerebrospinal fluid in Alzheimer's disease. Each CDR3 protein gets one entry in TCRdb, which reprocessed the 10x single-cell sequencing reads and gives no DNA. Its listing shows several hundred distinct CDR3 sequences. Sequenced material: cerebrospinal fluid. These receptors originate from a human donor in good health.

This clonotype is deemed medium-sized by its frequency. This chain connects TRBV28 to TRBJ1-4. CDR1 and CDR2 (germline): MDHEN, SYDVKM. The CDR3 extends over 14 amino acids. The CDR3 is CASSFRDLHEKLFF.

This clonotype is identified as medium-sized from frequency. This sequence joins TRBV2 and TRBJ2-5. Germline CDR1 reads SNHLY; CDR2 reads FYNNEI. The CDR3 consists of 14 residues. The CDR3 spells CASSKATAAETQYF.

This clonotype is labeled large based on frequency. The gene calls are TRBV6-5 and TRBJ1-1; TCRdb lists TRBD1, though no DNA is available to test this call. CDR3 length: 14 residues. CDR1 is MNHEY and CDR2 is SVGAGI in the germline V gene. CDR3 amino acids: CASSSVGQAAEAFF.

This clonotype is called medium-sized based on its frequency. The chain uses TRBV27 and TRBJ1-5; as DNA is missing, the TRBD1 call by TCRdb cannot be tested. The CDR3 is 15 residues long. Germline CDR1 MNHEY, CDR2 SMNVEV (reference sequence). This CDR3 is CASSQGTGNNQPQHF.

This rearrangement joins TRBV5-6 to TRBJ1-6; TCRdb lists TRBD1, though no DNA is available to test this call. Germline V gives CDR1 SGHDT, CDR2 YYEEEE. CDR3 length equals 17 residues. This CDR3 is CASSLGRGLTRGSPLHF. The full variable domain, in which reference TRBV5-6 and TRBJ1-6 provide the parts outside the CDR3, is DAGVTQSPTHLIKTRGQQVTLRCSPKSGHDTVSWYQQALGQGPQFIFQYYEEEERQRGNFPDRFSGHQFPNYSSELNVNALLLGDSALYLCASSLGRGLTRGSPLHFGNGTRLTVT.

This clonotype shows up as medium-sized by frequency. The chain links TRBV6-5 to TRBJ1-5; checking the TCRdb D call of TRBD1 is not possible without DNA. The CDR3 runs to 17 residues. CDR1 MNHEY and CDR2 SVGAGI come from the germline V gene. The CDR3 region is CASSRAPGFISNQPQHF.

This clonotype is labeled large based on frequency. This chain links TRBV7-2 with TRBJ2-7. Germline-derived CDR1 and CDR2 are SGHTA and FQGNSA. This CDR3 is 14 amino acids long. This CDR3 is CASSLPQSSYEQYF.

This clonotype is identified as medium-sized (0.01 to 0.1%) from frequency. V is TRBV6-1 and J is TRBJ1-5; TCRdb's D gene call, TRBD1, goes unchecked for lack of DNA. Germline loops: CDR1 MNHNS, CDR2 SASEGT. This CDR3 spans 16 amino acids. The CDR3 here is CASSEGTGGVHQPQHF.

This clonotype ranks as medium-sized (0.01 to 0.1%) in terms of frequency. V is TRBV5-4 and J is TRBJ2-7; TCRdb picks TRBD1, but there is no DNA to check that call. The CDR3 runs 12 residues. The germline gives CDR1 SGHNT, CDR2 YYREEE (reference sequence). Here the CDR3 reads CASSLDRASQYF.